Each of the 25 T cell receptor beta chains below was sequenced from the same sample in a study of T-cell memory formation after mild COVID-19. TCRdb analysed the 5' RACE reads with MiXCR anew, one entry per CDR3 protein. The table shows roughly 600,000 distinct CDR3 sequences, with under 20% occurring only once. The specimen was PBMCs or a T cell subset sorted from them (not recorded which). The receptors were gathered from an adult woman who had mild COVID-19 (a few samples of this study predate the infection). Cell type and time point are not known.

This clonotype was seen only a few times. CDR3 loop: CASTGARGKNTEAFF. In DNA form, the CDR3 reads TGTGCCAGCACAGGGGCTCGGGGTAAGAACACTGAAGCTTTCTTT. The chain links TRBV6-1 to TRBJ1-1; the D gene is possibly TRBD1 (6 bases). The V gene's germline CDR1 is MNHNS and CDR2 SASEGT. The CDR3 totals 15 residues. Between the trimmed V and J ends, which lost 7 bases and 1 base, there was a span of 16 bases.

This clonotype was seen a few times. The chain employs TRBV4-1 and TRBJ1-1; 9 bases fit TRBD1. V shed 3 bases, J shed 5 bases, and the junction held 7 bases outside the gene matches. The germline CDR1 and CDR2 sequences are MGHRA and YSYEKL. The CDR3 runs to 15 residues. CDR3 sequence: CASSQLQGARTEAFF. CDR3 DNA: TGCGCCAGCAGCCAGTTACAGGGGGCGAGGACTGAAGCTTTCTTT.

The chain employs TRBV5-1 and TRBJ2-1, with a possible D match to TRBD1 (7 bases). Per the germline V gene, CDR1 is SGHRS and CDR2 is YFSETQ. The V end was cut by 0 bases, the J end by 6 bases, with 16 bases between. The CDR3 covers 16 residues. The CDR3 is CASSLGGTAGGNEQFF. CDR3 DNA: TGCGCCAGCAGCTTGGGCGGGACAGCCGGAGGCAATGAGCAGTTCTTC.

The gene calls are TRBV7-3 and TRBJ2-3, with 8 bases aligning to TRBD2. Losses at the gene ends were 5 bases for V and 1 base for J; bases not matched to a gene: 5. Germline loops: CDR1 SGHTA, CDR2 FQGTGA. The CDR3 covers 15 residues. The CDR3: CASSPGGIRTDTQYF. CDR3 sequence (DNA): TGTGCCAGCAGCCCGGGAGGGATCCGCACAGATACGCAGTATTTT. Filled out from reference TRBV7-3 and TRBJ2-3, the complete variable domain reads GAGVSQTPSNKVTEKGKYVELRCDPISGHTALYWYRQSLGQGPEFLIYFQGTGAADDSGLPNDRFFAVRPEGSVSTLKIQRTERGDSAVYLCASSPGGIRTDTQYFGPGTRLTVL.

In its sample, this clonotype was seen a few times. The chain is built from TRBV11-3 and TRBJ2-3, with D unclear. Germline V lookup: CDR1 SGHNT, CDR2 YENEEA. Trimming took off 5 bases at V and 3 bases at J, with 12 bases between the two ends. The CDR3 loop spans 14 amino acids. The CDR3 sequence is CASSPRAPTDTQYF. The DNA of the CDR3 is TGTGCCAGCAGCCCTCGGGCACCTACAGATACGCAGTATTTT.

This clonotype was counted between two and nine times. The rearrangement links TRBV15 to TRBJ2-3; 9 positions agree with TRBD2. With 0 bases clipped from V and 4 bases from J, the junction kept 5 bases outside the gene matches. The germline CDR1 and CDR2 sequences are LNHNV and YYDKDF (reference sequence). The CDR3 has 16 residues. The CDR3 DNA reads TGTGCCACCAGCAGAGATATAGCGGGAGCCTCAGATACGCAGTATTTT. Translation gives CATSRDIAGASDTQYF.

This clonotype was seen a handful of times. The chain carries TRBV24-1 and TRBJ2-1; D not resolved. Germline CDR1 is KGHDR and CDR2 is SFDVKD. V lost 0 bases to trimming and J lost 7 bases, with 6 bases between them. This CDR3 has 13 amino acids. CDR3: CATSDLGQNEQFF. The CDR3 region has the DNA TGTGCCACCAGTGATTTGGGGCAGAATGAGCAGTTCTTC.

The chain is built from TRBV4-1 and TRBJ2-7; perhaps D is TRBD1 or TRBD2 (6 bases each). This CDR3 spans 18 amino acids. Trimming cost V 0 bases and J 6 bases, with 24 bases left between them. The germline gives CDR1 MGHRA, CDR2 YSYEKL. This CDR3 reads CASSQDGFARGGRGEQYF. In DNA form, the CDR3 reads TGCGCCAGCAGCCAAGATGGGTTTGCCAGGGGAGGTCGGGGCGAGCAGTACTTC.

This clonotype has only a few counts. The genes are TRBV12-3 or TRBV12-4 and TRBJ1-5, with D unresolved. The germline V and J ends were trimmed by 2 bases and 4 bases, with 9 bases remaining between them. The CDR3 is 14 residues long. The CDR3 DNA is TGTGCCAGCAGTTTAAGTATATCTAATCAGCCCCAGCATTTT. Translating gives CASSLSISNQPQHF.

This clonotype has ten or more counts. The chain carries TRBV7-9 and TRBJ2-7; 7 bases align to TRBD1. J was trimmed by 2 bases and V by 3 bases; bases with no gene match: 7. This CDR3 contains 15 residues. CDR1 and CDR2 (germline): SEHNR, FQNEAQ (reference sequence). The CDR3 loop is CASSLQGDLTYEQYF. CDR3 DNA sequence: TGTGCCAGCAGCTTGCAGGGGGACCTTACCTACGAGCAGTACTTC.

The sample holds a few counts of this clonotype. The chain employs TRBV6-5 and TRBJ2-5; D not certain. The length of the CDR3 is 13 residues. Germline-derived CDR1 and CDR2 are MNHEY and SVGAGI. Trimming took 0 bases from V and 5 from J, leaving 7 bases between them. CDR3 loop: CASSYSSLETQYF. DNA for the CDR3: TGTGCCAGCAGTTACTCGAGTCTGGAGACCCAGTACTTC.

There are many counts of this clonotype. The chain carries TRBV7-9 and TRBJ2-1, with D tentatively TRBD1 or TRBD2 (5 bases each). CDR3 size: 16 residues. From germline, CDR1 is SEHNR and CDR2 FQNEAQ (reference sequence). The V end lost 5 bases, the J end lost 2 bases, and 16 bases lay between the germline ends. CDR3 amino acids: CASSPPSGRTYNEQFF. The CDR3 DNA follows: TGTGCCAGCAGCCCCCCGTCGGGACGAACCTACAATGAGCAGTTCTTC.

The V call is TRBV10-3, the J call TRBJ2-1; weak D call: TRBD2 (10 bases). V was pared by 6 bases and J by 8 bases, with 32 bases between. The length of the CDR3 is 19 residues. Germline CDR1 and CDR2: ENHRY and SYGVKD. CDR3 sequence: CAISDTGTGLAGARYEQFF. CDR3 DNA sequence: TGTGCCATCAGCGATACCGGGACAGGGCTAGCGGGAGCCAGGTATGAGCAGTTCTTC.

The chain has TRBV14 and TRBJ2-5; D may be TRBD1 (7 bases). Germline V CDR1 and CDR2: SGHDN, FVKESK. The CDR3 length is 13 residues. V dropped 0 bases and J dropped 9 bases, with 11 bases sitting between them. CDR3: CASSQDPRGAQYF. As DNA, the CDR3 is TGTGCCAGCAGCCAAGATCCCAGGGGGGCCCAGTACTTC.

This clonotype turned up a few times. The rearrangement links TRBV5-5 to TRBJ2-3; D unresolved. V lost 2 bases and J lost 1, with 11 bases in between. Germline V gene lookup returns CDR1 SGHKS and CDR2 YYEKEE (reference sequence). The CDR3 extends over 15 amino acids. CDR3 bases: TGTGCCAGCAGCTTTGCACAGATTCGCACAGATACGCAGTATTTT. Residues: CASSFAQIRTDTQYF.

In its sample, this clonotype was seen a few times. The rearrangement joins TRBV5-4 to TRBJ2-7; D not resolved. CDR1 is SGHNT and CDR2 is YYREEE in the germline V gene (reference sequence). This CDR3 has 12 amino acids. Trimming took 1 base from V and 8 from J, leaving 10 bases between them. Here the CDR3 reads CASSLNSEQQYF. The CDR3 coding sequence is TGTGCCAGCAGCTTGAATTCGGAACAGCAGTACTTC.

The chain recombines TRBV9 with TRBJ1-3, with TRBD1 identical over 10 bases. Germline V CDR1 and CDR2: SGDLS, YYNGEE. Trimming took 4 bases from V and 4 from J; bases not matched to a gene: 8. The CDR3 totals 16 residues. CDR3 region: CASSSGQGKIGNTIYF. The CDR3 DNA follows: TGTGCCAGCAGCTCGGGACAGGGGAAGATAGGAAACACCATATATTTT.

The chain carries TRBV29-1 and TRBJ2-3; 7 bases are a match to TRBD1. With 6 bases clipped from V and 2 bases from J, the junction kept 8 bases outside the gene matches. CDR3 length equals 14 residues. The germline CDR1 and CDR2 sequences are SQVTM and ANQGSEA. The CDR3 protein is CSVHTGVYTDTQYF. The DNA of the CDR3 is TGCAGCGTCCACACAGGGGTCTACACAGATACGCAGTATTTT.

In its sample, this clonotype was seen a few times. This sequence joins TRBV30 and TRBJ1-4, with 9 bases aligning to TRBD1. Germline values: CDR1 GTSNPN, CDR2 SVGIG (reference sequence). V lost 2 bases to trimming and J lost 4 bases; unmatched junction nucleotides: 2. CDR3 length equals 14 residues. CDR3 DNA sequence: TGTGCCTGGAGTTGGACAGGGGTTAATGAAAAACTGTTTTTT. Encoded protein: CAWSWTGVNEKLFF.

The chain uses TRBV6-2 or TRBV6-3 and TRBJ1-2; maybe TRBD1 (6 bases). The V and J ends lost 6 bases and 4 bases respectively, with 18 bases between them. This CDR3 contains 15 residues. Germline CDR1 and CDR2: MNHEY and SVGEGT. CDR3 bases: TGTGCCAGCAGAGGTACAGGGAGACTCGGCTATGGCTACACCTTC. Translated: CASRGTGRLGYGYTF.

There are a few counts of this clonotype. V gene TRBV11-2 combines with J gene TRBJ2-5, with unresolved D. CDR1 is SGHAT, CDR2 FQNNGV, per germline. Trimming stripped 5 bases from V and 5 bases from J, with 12 bases between. The CDR3 is 13 residues long. The CDR3 loop is CASSPEERETQYF. In DNA, the CDR3 is TGTGCCAGCAGCCCAGAGGAGCGTGAGACCCAGTACTTC.

The rearrangement links TRBV20-1 to TRBJ2-3, with a weak D call TRBD2 (6 bases). V was clipped by 5 bases and J by 4 bases, with 16 bases between them. This CDR3 spans 14 amino acids. The germline V gene encodes CDR1 DFQATT and CDR2 SNEGSKA (reference sequence). CDR3 in DNA: TGCAGTGCTTCAAAACGGGGGTTTGCAGATACGCAGTATTTT. Translating gives CSASKRGFADTQYF.

This clonotype was detected a few times. The chain links TRBV5-5 to TRBJ1-2; the match to TRBD1 covers 7 bases. The CDR3 contains 15 residues. The germline V gene has CDR1 SGHKS and CDR2 YYEKEE (reference sequence). The V gene end was trimmed by 4 bases and the J gene end by 2 bases; junction bases not matched to a gene: 8. CDR3 sequence: CASSPYRGTNYGYTF. CDR3 sequence (DNA): TGTGCCAGCAGCCCCTACAGGGGAACAAACTATGGCTACACCTTC. Looking up the rest from reference TRBV5-5 and TRBJ1-2 gives the full variable domain: DAGVTQSPTHLIKTRGQQVTLRCSPISGHKSVSWYQQVLGQGPQFIFQYYEKEERGRGNFPDRFSARQFPNYSSELNVNALLLGDSALYLCASSPYRGTNYGYTFGSGTRLTVV.

The CDR3: CASSPPGTAPRLTQHF. CDR3 nucleotides: TGTGCCAGCTCACCACCCGGAACAGCTCCCCGATTGACCCAGCATTTT. The genes are TRBV18 and TRBJ1-5; D uncertain. Trimming pared 0 bases from V and 11 bases from J, leaving 20 bases between. This CDR3 contains 16 residues. Germline loops: CDR1 KGHSH, CDR2 LQKENI.

The rearrangement uses TRBV10-3 and TRBJ2-6; 7 bases match TRBD2. J was trimmed by 0 bases and V by 3 bases; bases with no gene match: 8. The CDR3 is made up of 18 amino acids. Per the germline V gene, CDR1 is ENHRY and CDR2 is SYGVKD. The CDR3 coding sequence is TGTGCCATCAGTGAAGGGACTATTCACTACTCTGGGGCCAACGTCCTGACTTTC. This translates into CAISEGTIHYSGANVLTF.